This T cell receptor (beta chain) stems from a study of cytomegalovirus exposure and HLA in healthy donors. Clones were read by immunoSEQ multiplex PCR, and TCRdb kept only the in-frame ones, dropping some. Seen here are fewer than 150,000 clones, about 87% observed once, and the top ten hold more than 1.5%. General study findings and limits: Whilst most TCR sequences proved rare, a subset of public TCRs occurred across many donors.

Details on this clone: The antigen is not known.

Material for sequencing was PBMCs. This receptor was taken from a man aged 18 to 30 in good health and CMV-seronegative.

CDR3 residues: CASRRDRVNTIYF. DNA of the CDR3: TGTGCCAGCAGAAGGGACAGGGTAAACACCATATATTTT. This rearrangement joins TRBV28 to TRBJ1-3; 9 bases line up with TRBD1. V dropped 6 bases and J dropped 6; count of bases not matched to a gene: 3. Germline values: CDR1 MDHEN, CDR2 SYDVKM. This CDR3 spans 13 amino acids.